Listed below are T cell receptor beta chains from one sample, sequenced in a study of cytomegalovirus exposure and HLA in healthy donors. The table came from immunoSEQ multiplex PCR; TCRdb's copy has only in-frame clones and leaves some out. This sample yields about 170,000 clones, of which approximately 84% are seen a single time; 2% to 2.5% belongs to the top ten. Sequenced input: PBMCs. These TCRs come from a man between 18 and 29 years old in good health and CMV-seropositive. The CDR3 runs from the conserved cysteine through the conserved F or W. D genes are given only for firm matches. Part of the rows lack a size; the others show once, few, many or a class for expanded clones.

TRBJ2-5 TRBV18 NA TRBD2 CASSPFGLAGQETQYF TGTGCCAGCTCACCATTTGGACTAGCGGGACAAGAGACCCAGTACTTC
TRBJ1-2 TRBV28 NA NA CALADARGGYGYTF TGTGCCCTTGCAGACGCCCGAGGTGGGTATGGCTACACCTTC
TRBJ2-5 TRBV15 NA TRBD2 CATSRDRPTGGETQYF TGTGCCACCAGCAGAGATCGACCGACGGGAGGGGAGACCCAGTACTTC
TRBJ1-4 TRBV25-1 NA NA CASSDFGATNEKLFF TGTGCCAGCAGTGATTTTGGAGCAACTAATGAAAAACTGTTTTTT
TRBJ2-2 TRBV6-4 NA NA CASSPGGENTGELFF TGTGCCAGCAGCCCCGGGGGAGAGAACACCGGGGAGCTGTTTTTT
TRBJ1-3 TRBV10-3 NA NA CAITRQPPPGNTIYF TGTGCCATCACCAGACAGCCACCCCCTGGAAACACCATATATTTT
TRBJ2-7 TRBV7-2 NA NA CASSQQSGAYEQYF TGTGCCAGCAGCCAACAGTCCGGGGCCTACGAGCAGTACTTC
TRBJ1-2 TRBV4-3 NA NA CASSQDPGGSFTF TGCGCCAGCAGCCAAGATCCGGGGGGGAGCTTCACCTTC
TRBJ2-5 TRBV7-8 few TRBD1 CASSQGQGRVGETQYF TGTGCCAGCAGTCAGGGACAGGGCAGAGTAGGAGAGACCCAGTACTTC
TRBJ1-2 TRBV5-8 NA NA CASSFTPRGAARWGGYTF TGTGCCAGCAGCTTCACCCCTCGGGGGGCAGCCCGATGGGGTGGCTACACCTTC
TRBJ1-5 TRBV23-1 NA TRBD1 CASSQFTPRQGAYSNQPQHF TGCGCCAGCAGTCAATTCACTCCTAGACAGGGGGCTTATAGCAATCAGCCCCAGCATTTT
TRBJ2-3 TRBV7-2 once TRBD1 CASSRTGSSTDTQYF TGTGCCAGCAGCAGGACAGGCTCTAGCACAGATACGCAGTATTTT
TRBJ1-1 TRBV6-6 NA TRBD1 CASSYSKGQGSEAFF TGTGCCAGCAGTTACTCGAAGGGACAGGGAAGTGAAGCTTTCTTT
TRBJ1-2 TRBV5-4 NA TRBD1 CASSLARQGNYGYTF TGTGCCAGCAGCTTGGCCCGACAGGGGAACTATGGCTACACCTTC
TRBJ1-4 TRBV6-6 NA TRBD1 CASSRGTGVNEKLFF TGTGCCAGCAGTCGGGGGACAGGGGTTAATGAAAAACTGTTTTTT
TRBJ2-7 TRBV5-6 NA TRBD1 CASSLGQGDFYEQYF TGTGCCAGCAGCTTGGGGCAGGGGGATTTTTACGAGCAGTACTTC
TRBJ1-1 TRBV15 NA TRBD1 CATSRSQGMNTEAFF TGTGCCACCAGCAGGTCACAGGGGATGAACACTGAAGCTTTCTTT
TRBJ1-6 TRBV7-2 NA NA CASSLYAYAEFNSPLHF TGTGCCAGCAGCTTATATGCGTATGCGGAATTTAATTCACCCCTCCACTTT
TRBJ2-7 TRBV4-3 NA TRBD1 CASSQGQRTYEEQYF TGCGCCAGCAGCCAGGGACAGCGGACCTACGAAGAGCAGTACTTC
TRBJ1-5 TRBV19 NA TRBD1 CASSIAGQGKPVF TGTGCCAGTAGTATAGCGGGACAGGGTAAGCCTGTCTTT
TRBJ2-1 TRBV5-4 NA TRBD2 CASSLRGGLSYNEQFF TGTGCCAGCAGCTTGCGGGGGGGCCTTTCCTACAATGAGCAGTTCTTC
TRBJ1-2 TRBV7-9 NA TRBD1 CASSLGQGPYGYTF TGTGCCAGCAGCTTGGGACAGGGGCCCTATGGCTACACCTTC
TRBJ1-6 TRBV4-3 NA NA CASSLLPGENSPLHF TGCGCCAGCAGCCTACTGCCGGGTGAAAATTCACCCCTCCACTTT
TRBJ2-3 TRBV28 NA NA CASIRVRNTQYF TGTGCCAGCATCAGGGTTCGGAATACGCAGTATTTT
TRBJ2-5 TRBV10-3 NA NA CAISEGSGAKETQYF TGTGCCATCAGTGAAGGTAGCGGAGCCAAAGAGACCCAGTACTTC
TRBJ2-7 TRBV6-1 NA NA CASTQERIQGPKYF TGTGCCAGCACCCAAGAAAGGATACAGGGCCCAAAGTACTTC
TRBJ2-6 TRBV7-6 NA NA CASSASGLQSSGANVLTF TGTGCCAGCAGCGCTTCGGGACTCCAGAGCTCTGGGGCCAACGTCCTGACTTTC
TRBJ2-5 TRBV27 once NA CASSRETQYF TGTGCCAGCAGTCGGGAGACCCAGTACTTC
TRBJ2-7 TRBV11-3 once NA CASSPPTGIYEQYF TGTGCCAGCAGCCCCCCGACAGGAATCTACGAGCAGTACTTC
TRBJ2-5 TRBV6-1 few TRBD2 CASSDLAGESETQYF TGTGCCAGCAGTGATCTAGCGGGGGAATCGGAGACCCAGTACTTC
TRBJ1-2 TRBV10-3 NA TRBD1 CAISESGPQGARGYTF TGTGCCATCAGTGAGTCGGGGCCCCAGGGGGCGCGAGGCTACACCTTC
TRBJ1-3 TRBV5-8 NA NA CASTPRGLRIRNTIYF TGTGCCAGCACCCCTCGGGGACTAAGAATCCGAAACACCATATATTTT
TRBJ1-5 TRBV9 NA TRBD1 CASSHGQGSNQPQHF TGTGCCAGCAGCCACGGACAGGGTAGCAATCAGCCCCAGCATTTT